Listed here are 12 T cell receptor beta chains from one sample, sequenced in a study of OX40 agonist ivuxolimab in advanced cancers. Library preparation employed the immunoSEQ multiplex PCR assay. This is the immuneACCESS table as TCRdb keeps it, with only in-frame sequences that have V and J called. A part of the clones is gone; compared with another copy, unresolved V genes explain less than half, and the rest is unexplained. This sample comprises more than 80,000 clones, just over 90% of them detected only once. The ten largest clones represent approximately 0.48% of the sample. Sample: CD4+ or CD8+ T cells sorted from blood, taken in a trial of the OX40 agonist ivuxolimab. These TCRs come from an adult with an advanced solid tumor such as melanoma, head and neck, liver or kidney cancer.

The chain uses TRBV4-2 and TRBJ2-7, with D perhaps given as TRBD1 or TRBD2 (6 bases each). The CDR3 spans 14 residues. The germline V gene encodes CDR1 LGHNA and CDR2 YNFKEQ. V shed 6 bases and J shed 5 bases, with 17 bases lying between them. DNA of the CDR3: TGTGCCAGCAGGCTTACACAGGGAGGCCACGAGCAGTACTTC. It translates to CASRLTQGGHEQYF.

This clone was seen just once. In DNA, the CDR3 is TGTGCCAGCAAGGGGAGCACAGATACGCAGTATTTT. As protein: CASKGSTDTQYF. The J gene is TRBJ2-3, the V gene TRBV6-5, with a weak D call TRBD1 (5 bases). The CDR3 consists of 12 residues. V lost 7 bases and J lost 0, with 5 bases in between. CDR1 is MNHEY and CDR2 is SVGAGI in the germline V gene.

The CDR3 nucleotides are TGCGCCAGCAGCCAAGGGACGGGGGGCATCTACAATGAGCAGTTCTTC. This sequence encodes CASSQGTGGIYNEQFF. The V and J genes are TRBV4-3 and TRBJ2-1, with D perhaps TRBD2 (7 bases). Germline CDR1 LGHNA, CDR2 YSLEER. There are 16 residues in the CDR3. V lost 1 base, J lost 3 bases, and 13 bases lay in between.

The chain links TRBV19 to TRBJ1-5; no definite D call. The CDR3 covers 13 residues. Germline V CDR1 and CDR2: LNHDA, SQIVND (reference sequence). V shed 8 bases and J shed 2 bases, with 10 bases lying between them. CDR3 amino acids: CASAGVGNQPQHF. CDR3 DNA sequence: TGTGCCAGTGCGGGTGTCGGCAATCAGCCCCAGCATTTT.

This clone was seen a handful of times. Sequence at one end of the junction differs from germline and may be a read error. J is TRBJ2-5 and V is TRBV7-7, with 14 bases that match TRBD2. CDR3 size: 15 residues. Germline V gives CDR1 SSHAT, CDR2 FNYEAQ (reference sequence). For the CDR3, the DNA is TGTGCTAGCAGCGCAGGACTAGCGGGGGGCGAGACCCAGTACTTC. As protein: CASSAGLAGGETQYF.

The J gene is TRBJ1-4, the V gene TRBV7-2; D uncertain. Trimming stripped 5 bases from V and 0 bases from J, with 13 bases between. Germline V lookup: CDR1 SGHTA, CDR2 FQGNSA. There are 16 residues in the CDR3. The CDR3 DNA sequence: TGTGCCAGCAGCCCTTGGACGCCCGCAACTAATGAAAAACTGTTTTTT. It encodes CASSPWTPATNEKLFF. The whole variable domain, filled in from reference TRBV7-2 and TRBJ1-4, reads GAGVSQSPSNKVTEKGKDVELRCDPISGHTALYWYRQSLGQGLEFLIYFQGNSAPDKSGLPSDRFSAERTGGSVSTLTIQRTQQEDSAVYLCASSPWTPATNEKLFFGSGTQLSVL.

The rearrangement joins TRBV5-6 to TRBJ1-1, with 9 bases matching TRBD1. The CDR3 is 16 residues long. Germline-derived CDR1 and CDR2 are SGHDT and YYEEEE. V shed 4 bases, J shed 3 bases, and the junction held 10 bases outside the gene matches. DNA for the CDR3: TGTGCCAGCAGCAGCACAGGGGGCGTAAGGGACACTGAAGCTTTCTTT. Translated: CASSSTGGVRDTEAFF.

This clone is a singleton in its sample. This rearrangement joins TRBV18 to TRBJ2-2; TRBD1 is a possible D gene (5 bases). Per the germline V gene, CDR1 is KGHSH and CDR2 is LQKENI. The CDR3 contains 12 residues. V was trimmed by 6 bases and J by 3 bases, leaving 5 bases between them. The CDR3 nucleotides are TGTGCCAGCTCCAGGGACACCGGGGAGCTGTTTTTT. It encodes CASSRDTGELFF.

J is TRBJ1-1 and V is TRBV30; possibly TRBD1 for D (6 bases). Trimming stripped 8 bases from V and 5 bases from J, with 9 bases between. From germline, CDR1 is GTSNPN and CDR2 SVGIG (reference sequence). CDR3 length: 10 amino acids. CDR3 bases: TGTGCCGGGGGGCGGACTGAAGCTTTCTTT. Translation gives CAGGRTEAFF.

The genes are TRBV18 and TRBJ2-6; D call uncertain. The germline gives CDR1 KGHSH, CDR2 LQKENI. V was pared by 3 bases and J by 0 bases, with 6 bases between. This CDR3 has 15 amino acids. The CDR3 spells CASSPGFSGANVLTF. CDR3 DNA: TGTGCCAGCTCACCGGGGTTCTCTGGGGCCAACGTCCTGACTTTC.

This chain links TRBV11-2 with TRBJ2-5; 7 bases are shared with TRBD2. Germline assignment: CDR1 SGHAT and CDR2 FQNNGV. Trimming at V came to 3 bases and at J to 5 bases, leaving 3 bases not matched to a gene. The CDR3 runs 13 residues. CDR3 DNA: TGTGCCAGCAGCTTGGGGGGGACGGAGACCCAGTACTTC. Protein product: CASSLGGTETQYF.

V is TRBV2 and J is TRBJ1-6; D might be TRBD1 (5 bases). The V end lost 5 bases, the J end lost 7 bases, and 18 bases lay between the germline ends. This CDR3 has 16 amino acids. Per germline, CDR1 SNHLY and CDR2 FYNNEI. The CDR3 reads CASSREGQPANSPLHF. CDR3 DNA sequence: TGTGCCAGCAGTCGAGAGGGGCAGCCGGCAAATTCACCCCTCCACTTT.